This T cell receptor (beta chain) was identified during a study of regulatory and conventional T cells in RAG deficiency. Sequencing was performed with immunoSEQ multiplex PCR; in TCRdb, only in-frame clones are kept and a portion is missing. The sample lists approximately 46,000 clones; approximately 90% were seen once. The sorted conventional CD4+ T cells were CD25-low and CD127-high, with genomic DNA sequenced. The study's findings and limits: Shorter CDR3s in all patient subsets; >75% Treg-Tconv overlap in Omenn. Shannon entropy was markedly lower and Simpson indices higher in RAG-deficient patients than control T-cell subsets.

Regarding this clone: Its antigen is unidentified.

The same sample was also studied in work on regulatory T cells. Per that study: The primer mix had 52 TRBV and 13 TRBJ primers. Regulatory T cells showed the strongest V-J pair restriction and V/J gene skewing among patient repertoires.

The specimen sequenced was CD4+ effector T cells sorted from blood. The TCR was taken from a human donor in good health.

CDR3 protein: CASSLSGAAREQFF. CDR3 nucleotide sequence: TGTGCCAGCAGTTTATCCGGCGCCGCTCGTGAGCAGTTCTTC. V gene TRBV28 combines with J gene TRBJ2-1; no definite D call. Germline V gene sequence: CDR1 MDHEN, CDR2 SYDVKM. Between the trimmed V and J ends, which lost 1 base and 9 bases, there was a span of 13 bases. CDR3 length: 14 amino acids.